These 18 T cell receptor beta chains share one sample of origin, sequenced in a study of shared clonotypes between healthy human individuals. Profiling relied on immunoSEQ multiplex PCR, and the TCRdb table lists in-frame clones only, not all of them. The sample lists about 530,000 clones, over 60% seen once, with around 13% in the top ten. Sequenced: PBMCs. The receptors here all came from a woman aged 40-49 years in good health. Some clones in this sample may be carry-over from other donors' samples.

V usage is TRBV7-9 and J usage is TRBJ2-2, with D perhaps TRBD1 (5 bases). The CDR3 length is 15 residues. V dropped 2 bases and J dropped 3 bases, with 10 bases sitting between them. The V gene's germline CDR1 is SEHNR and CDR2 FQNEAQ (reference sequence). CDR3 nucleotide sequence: TGTGCCAGCAGCTTATCAGGGCGGTACACCGGGGAGCTGTTTTTT. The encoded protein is CASSLSGRYTGELFF.

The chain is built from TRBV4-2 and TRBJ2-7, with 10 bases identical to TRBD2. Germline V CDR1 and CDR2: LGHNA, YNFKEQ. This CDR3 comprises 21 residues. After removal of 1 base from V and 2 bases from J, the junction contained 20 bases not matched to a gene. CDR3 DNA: TGTGCCAGCAGCCAAGTCTCCGTAACTAGCGGGACTACCACGTTTACCTACGAGCAGTACTTC. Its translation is CASSQVSVTSGTTTFTYEQYF.

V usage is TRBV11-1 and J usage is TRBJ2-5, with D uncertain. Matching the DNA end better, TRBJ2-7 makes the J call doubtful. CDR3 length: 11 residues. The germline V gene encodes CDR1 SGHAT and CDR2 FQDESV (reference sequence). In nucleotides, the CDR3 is TGTGCCAGCAGCTTAGATAACGAGCAGTACTTC. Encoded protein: CASSLDNEQYF.

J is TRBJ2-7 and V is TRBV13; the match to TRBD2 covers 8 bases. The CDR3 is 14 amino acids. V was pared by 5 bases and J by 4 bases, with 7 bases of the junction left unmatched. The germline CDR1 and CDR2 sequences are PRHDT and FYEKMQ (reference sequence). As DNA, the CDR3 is TGTGCCAGCAGCCCGCCACAGCGGGAGTACGAGCAGTACTTC. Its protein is CASSPPQREYEQYF.

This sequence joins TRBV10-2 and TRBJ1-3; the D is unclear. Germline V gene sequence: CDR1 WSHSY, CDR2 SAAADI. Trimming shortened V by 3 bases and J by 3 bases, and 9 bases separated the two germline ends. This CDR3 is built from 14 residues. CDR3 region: CASSDHGNGNTIYF. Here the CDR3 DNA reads TGCGCCAGCAGTGACCATGGGAATGGAAACACCATATATTTT.

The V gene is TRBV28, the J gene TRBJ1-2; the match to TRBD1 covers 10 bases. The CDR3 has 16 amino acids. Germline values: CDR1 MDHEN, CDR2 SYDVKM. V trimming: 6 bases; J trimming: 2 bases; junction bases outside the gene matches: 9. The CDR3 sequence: CASRPPGTGANYGYTF. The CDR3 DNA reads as TGTGCCAGCAGACCTCCCGGGACAGGGGCCAACTATGGCTACACCTTC.

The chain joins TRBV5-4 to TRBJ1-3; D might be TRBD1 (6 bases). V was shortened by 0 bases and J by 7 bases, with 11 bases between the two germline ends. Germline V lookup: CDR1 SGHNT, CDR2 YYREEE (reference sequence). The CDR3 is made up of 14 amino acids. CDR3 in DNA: TGTGCCAGCAGCTTGGACAGGGCCGGGAACACCATATATTTT. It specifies CASSLDRAGNTIYF.

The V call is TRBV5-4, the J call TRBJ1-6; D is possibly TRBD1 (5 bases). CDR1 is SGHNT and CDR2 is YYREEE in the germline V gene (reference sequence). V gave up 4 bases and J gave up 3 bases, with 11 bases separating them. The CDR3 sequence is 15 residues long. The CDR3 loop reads CASSRDPNYNSPLHF. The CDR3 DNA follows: TGTGCCAGCAGCCGGGACCCTAACTATAATTCACCCCTCCACTTT.

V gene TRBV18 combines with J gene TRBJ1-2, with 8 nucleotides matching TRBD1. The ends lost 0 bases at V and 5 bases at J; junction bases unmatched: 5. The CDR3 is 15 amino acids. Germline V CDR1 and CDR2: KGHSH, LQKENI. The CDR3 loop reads CASSPPGQEDYGYTF. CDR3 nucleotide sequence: TGTGCCAGCTCACCACCGGGACAGGAGGATTATGGCTACACCTTC.

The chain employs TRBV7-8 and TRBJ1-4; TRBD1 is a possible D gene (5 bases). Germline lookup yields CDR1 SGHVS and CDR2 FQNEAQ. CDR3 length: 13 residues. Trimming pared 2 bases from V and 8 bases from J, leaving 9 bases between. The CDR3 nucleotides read TGTGCCAGCAGCTTATTGGGGGTAGAAAAACTGTTTTTT. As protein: CASSLLGVEKLFF.

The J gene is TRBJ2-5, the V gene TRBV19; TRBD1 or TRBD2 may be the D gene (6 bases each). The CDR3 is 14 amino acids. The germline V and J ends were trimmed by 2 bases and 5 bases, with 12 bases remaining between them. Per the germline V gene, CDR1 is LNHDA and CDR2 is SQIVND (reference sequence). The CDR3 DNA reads TGTGCCAGTAGTATACGGGGGCAGTCGGAGACCCAGTACTTC. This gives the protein CASSIRGQSETQYF.

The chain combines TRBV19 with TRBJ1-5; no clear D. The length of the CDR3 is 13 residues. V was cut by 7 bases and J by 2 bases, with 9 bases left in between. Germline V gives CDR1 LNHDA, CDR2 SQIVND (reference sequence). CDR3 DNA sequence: TGTGCCAGTATGGGAAGAGGCAATCAGCCCCAGCATTTT. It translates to CASMGRGNQPQHF.

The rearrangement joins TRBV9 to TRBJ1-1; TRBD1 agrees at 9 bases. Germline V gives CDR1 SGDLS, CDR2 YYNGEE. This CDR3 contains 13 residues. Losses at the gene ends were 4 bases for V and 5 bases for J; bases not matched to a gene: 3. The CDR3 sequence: CASSTGGGTEAFF. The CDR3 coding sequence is TGTGCCAGCAGCACAGGGGGCGGGACTGAAGCTTTCTTT.

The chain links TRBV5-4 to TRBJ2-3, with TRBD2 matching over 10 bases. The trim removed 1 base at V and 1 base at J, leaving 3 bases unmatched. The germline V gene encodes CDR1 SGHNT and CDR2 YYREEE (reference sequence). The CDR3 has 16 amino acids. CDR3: CASSLPSGRGTDTQYF. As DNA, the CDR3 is TGTGCCAGCAGCTTGCCGAGCGGGAGGGGCACAGATACGCAGTATTTT.

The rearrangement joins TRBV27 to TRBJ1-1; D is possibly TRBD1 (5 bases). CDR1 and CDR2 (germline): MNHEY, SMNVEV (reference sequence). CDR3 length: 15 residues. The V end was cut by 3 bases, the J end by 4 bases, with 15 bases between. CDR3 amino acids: CASSFRGGTGTEAFF. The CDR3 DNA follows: TGTGCCAGCAGTTTCCGGGGGGGAACAGGCACTGAAGCTTTCTTT.

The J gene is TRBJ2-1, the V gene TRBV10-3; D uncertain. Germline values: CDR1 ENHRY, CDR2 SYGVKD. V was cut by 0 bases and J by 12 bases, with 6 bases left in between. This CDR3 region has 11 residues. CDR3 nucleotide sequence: TGTGCCATCAGTGAGTCGACTCTGCAGTTCTTC. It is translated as CAISESTLQFF.

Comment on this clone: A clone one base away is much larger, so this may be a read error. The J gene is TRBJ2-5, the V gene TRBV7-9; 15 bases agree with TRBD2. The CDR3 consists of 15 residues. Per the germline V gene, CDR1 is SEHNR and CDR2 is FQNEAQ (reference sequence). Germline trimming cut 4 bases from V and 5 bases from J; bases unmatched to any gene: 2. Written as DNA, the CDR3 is TGTGCCAGCAGCTGGGGACTAGCGGGAGGTGAGACCCAGTACTTC. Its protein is CASSWGLAGGETQYF.

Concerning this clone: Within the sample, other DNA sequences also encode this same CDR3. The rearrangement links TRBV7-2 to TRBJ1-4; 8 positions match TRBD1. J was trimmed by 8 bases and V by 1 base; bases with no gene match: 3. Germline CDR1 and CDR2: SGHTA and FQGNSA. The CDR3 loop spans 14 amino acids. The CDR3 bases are TGTGCCAGCAGCTTAGGACAGGGGTCCGAAAAACTGTTTTTT. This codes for CASSLGQGSEKLFF. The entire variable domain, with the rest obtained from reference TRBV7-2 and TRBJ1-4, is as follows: GAGVSQSPSNKVTEKGKDVELRCDPISGHTALYWYRQSLGQGLEFLIYFQGNSAPDKSGLPSDRFSAERTGGSVSTLTIQRTQQEDSAVYLCASSLGQGSEKLFFGSGTQLSVL.